Described below is a single T cell receptor beta chain sequence and its context. As yet, its antigen is unknown. A process of 5'RACE template switching, which added a universal primer site and UMIs, was used to make TCR cDNA. MiXCR was run by TCRdb on the 5' RACE reads, yielding one entry per CDR3 protein. The table lists roughly 500,000 distinct CDR3 sequences, about 19% of them singletons. The J segment lost 0 bases and the V segment lost 11 bases, leaving 12 bases of the junction unmatched. CDR1 is MNHEY and CDR2 is SVGEGT in the germline V gene. This CDR3 is 16 amino acids long. The data derive from a study of T cells after yellow fever vaccination. Study results and limitations: The secondary response was weaker but peaked faster, day 5 versus 15.

Sequenced material: PBMCs, taken 15 days after the yellow fever booster vaccination. V and J are TRBV6-2 or TRBV6-3 and TRBJ2-7; 11 bases are a match to TRBD2. This clonotype was sampled from a man aged 25 to 45 who received the YFV17D yellow fever vaccine. The CDR3 coding sequence is TGTGCCTGCTCGGGACTAGCGGACCAAAGCTCCTACGAGCAGTACTTC. Its protein is CACSGLADQSSYEQYF.